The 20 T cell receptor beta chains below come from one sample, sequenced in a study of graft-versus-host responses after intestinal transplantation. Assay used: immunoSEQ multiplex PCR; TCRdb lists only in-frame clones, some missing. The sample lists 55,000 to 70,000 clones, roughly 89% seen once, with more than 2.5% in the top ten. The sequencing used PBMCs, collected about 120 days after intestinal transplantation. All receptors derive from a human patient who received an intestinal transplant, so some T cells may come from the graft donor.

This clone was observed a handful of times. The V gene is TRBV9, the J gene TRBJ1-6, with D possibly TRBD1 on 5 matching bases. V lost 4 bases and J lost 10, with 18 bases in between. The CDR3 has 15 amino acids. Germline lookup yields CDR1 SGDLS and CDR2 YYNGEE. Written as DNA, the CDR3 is TGTGCCAGCAGCATGTCGGCAGGGTTCGGGTCACCCCTCCACTTT. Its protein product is CASSMSAGFGSPLHF.

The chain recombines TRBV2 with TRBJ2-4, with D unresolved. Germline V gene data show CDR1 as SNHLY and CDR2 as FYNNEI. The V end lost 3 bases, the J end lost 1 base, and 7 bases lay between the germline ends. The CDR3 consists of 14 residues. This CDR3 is CASSEALAKNIQYF. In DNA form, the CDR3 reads TGTGCCAGCAGTGAGGCTCTCGCCAAAAACATTCAGTACTTC.

The CDR3 region is CASSPLAGGPVEQYF. The CDR3 DNA sequence: TGTGCCAGCAGCCCGTTAGCGGGAGGGCCAGTCGAGCAGTACTTC. V usage is TRBV11-3 and J usage is TRBJ2-7, with 11 bases lining up with TRBD2. V gave up 5 bases and J gave up 6 bases; unmatched junction bases: 9. Per germline, CDR1 SGHNT and CDR2 YENEEA. The CDR3 sequence is 15 residues long.

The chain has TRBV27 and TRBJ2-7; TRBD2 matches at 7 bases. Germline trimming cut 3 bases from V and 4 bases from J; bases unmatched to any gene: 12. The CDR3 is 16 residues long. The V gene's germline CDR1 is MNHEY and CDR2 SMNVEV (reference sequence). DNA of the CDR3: TGTGCCAGCAGTTTCCCTCGGGACTACCGTAGGTACGAGCAGTACTTC. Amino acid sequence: CASSFPRDYRRYEQYF.

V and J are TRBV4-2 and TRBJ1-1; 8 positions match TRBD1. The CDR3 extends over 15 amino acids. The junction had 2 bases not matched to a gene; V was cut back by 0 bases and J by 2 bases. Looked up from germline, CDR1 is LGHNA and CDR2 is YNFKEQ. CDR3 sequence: CASSQDGTGNTEAFF. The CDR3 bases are TGTGCCAGCAGCCAAGATGGGACAGGAAACACTGAAGCTTTCTTT.

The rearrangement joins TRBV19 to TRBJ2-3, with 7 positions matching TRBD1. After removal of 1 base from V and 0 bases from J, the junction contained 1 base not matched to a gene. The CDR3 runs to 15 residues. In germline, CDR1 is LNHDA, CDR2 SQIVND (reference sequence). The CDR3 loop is CASSIGTGSTDTQYF. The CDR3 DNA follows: TGTGCCAGTAGTATAGGGACAGGCAGCACAGATACGCAGTATTTT.

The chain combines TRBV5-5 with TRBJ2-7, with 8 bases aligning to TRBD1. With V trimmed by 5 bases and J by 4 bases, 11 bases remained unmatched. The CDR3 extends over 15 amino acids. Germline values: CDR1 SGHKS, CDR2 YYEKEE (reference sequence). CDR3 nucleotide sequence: TGTGCCAGCAGAGGCCCGGGACAGGTGGTATACGAGCAGTACTTC. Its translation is CASRGPGQVVYEQYF.

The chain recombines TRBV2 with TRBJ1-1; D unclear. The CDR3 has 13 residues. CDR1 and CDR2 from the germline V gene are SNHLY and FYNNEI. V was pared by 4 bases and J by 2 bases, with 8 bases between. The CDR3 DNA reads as TGTGCCAGCAGTGCCTCAAGAAACACTGAAGCTTTCTTT. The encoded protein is CASSASRNTEAFF.

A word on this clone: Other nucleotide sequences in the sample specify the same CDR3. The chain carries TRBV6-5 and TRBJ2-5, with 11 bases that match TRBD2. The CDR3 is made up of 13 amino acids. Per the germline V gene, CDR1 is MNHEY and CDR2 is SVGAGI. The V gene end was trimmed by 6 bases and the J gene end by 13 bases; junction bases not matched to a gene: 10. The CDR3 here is CASRETGLAVPYF. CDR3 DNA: TGTGCCAGCAGGGAAACGGGACTAGCGGTACCGTACTTC.

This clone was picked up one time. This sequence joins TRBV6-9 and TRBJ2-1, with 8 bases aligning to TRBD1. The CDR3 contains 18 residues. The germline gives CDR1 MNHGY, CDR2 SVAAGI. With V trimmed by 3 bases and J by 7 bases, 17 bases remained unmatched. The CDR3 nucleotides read TGTGCCAGCAGTTACCCACAATTCCCCTGGACAGGGATAAATGAGCAGTTCTTC. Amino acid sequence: CASSYPQFPWTGINEQFF.

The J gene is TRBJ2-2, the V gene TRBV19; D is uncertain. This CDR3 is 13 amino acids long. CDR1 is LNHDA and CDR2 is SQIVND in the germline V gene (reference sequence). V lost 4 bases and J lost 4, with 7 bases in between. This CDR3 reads CASSRQITGELFF. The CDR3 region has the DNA TGTGCCAGTAGTAGACAAATCACCGGGGAGCTGTTTTTT.

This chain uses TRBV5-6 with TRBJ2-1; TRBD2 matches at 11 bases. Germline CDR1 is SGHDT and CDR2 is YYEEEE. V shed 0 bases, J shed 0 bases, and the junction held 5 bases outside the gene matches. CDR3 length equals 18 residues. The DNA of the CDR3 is TGTGCCAGCAGCTTGGTGGGACTAGCGGACAGCTCCTACAATGAGCAGTTCTTC. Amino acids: CASSLVGLADSSYNEQFF.

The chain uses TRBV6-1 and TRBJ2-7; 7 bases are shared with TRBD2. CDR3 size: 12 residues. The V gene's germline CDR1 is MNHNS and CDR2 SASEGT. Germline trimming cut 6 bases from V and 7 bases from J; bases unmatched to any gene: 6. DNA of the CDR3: TGTGCCAGCAGGGCGGGGGAGGGGGAGCAGTACTTC. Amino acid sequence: CASRAGEGEQYF.

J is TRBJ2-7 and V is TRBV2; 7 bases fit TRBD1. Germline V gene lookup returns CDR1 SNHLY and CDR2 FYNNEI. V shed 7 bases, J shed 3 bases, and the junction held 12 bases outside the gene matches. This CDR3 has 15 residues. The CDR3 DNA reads TGTGCCAGCAAGGAACGACAGGGTATACTCTACGAGCAGTACTTC. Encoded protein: CASKERQGILYEQYF.

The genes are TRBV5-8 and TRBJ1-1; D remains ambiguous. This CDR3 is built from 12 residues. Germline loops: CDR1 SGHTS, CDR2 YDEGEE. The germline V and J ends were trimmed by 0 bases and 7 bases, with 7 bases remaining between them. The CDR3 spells CASSLEEDEAFF. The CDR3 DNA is TGTGCCAGCAGCTTGGAAGAAGATGAAGCTTTCTTT. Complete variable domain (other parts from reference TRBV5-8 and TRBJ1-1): EAGVTQSPTHLIKTRGQQATLRCSPISGHTSVYWYQQALGLGLQFLLWYDEGEERNRGNFPPRFSGRQFPNYSSELNVNALELEDSALYLCASSLEEDEAFFGQGTRLTVV.

CDR3 amino acids: CASSLGLAGGQTDTQYF. Here the CDR3 DNA reads TGTGCCAGCAGCCTAGGACTAGCGGGGGGGCAGACAGATACGCAGTATTTT. This chain connects TRBV7-2 to TRBJ2-3; 15 nucleotides agree with TRBD2. Germline V gives CDR1 SGHTA, CDR2 FQGNSA. The CDR3 covers 17 residues. The V gene end was trimmed by 5 bases and the J gene end by 3 bases; junction bases not matched to a gene: 6.

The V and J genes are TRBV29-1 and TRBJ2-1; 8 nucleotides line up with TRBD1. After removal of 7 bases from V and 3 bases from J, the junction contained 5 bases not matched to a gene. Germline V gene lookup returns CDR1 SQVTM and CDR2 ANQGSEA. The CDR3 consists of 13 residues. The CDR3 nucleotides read TGCAGCGGTAAGACAGGGGACTACAATGAGCAGTTCTTC. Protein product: CSGKTGDYNEQFF.

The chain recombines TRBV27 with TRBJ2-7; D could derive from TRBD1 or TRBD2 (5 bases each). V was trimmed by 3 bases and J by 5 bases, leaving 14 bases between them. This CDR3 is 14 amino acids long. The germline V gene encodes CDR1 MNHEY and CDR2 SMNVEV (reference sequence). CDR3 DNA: TGTGCCAGCAGTTTGAGGGACGGGCGGAACGAGCAGTACTTC. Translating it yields CASSLRDGRNEQYF.

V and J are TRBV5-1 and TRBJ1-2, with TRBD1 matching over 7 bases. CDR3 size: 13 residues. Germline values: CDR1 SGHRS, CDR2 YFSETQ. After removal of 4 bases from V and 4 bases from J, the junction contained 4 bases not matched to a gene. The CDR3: CASSTGQIYGYTF. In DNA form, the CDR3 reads TGCGCCAGCAGCACGGGACAGATCTATGGCTACACCTTC.

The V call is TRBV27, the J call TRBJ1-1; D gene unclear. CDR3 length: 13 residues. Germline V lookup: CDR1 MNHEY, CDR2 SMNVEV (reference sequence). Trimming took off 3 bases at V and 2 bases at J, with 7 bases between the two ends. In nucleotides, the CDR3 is TGTGCCAGCAGTTTTACCAGAAACACTGAAGCTTTCTTT. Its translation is CASSFTRNTEAFF.